One T cell receptor beta chain is described in this entry. The antigen it binds to is not known. No base-level quality is on record; no much larger clone is a single base apart. TCR beta CDR3 regions were amplified from genomic DNA with the immunoSEQ assay, a bias-controlled multiplex PCR using V- and J-specific primers. In a second PCR step, the CDR3 amplicons were tagged with a proprietary barcode plus Illumina adapter sequences. An Illumina MiSeq instrument was used to sequence the CDR3 libraries. Per the authors' processing: immunoSEQ Analyzer 3.0 was used for export and quality control, with R Bioconductor and Immunarch used for downstream analyses. Repertoire metrics were calculated using only productive rearrangements within the normalized downsampled data set. Pathologically expanded clonotypes were defined as those larger than 5 templates in the normalized cohort. The Inverse Simpson Index served as the measure of repertoire diversity. CMV-specificity analyses were carried out on the non-normalized data set to capture all clonotypes. TCRdb took this table from immuneACCESS and kept in-frame rearrangements with V and J called. Such tables lack part of the clones; where checked against another copy, unresolved V genes explain under half of the gap, and the rest is unexplained. V, J and clone size derive from that table, while D and trimming were established from the DNA sequence. The sample table records about 5,700 clones; over 90% of these occur just once. Together, the top ten hold 48% of the sample.

The sample's time point, from its label and the paper: 100 days after allo-HCT. Recipient blood was collected about 28 days before transplant and at days 30, 100 and 180 after transplant. Nuclei Lysis Solution was used to extract genomic DNA from fresh or cryopreserved unfractionated peripheral blood mononuclear cells. Cut back by 0 bases and 7 bases, the V and J ends lie 9 bases apart. From a lookup of the germline V gene (reference sequence), CDR1 and CDR2 are LNHNV and YYDKDF. The CDR3 contains 13 residues, cysteine and phenylalanine counted. Here the CDR3 DNA is all that survives: 39 bases in frame from base 1. The data were taken from a study of T cell clonotyping in hematopoietic cell transplantation (dated by TCRdb to about 2021). Turning to the overall study: A total of more than 130 blood samples were collected in the study from a few dozen consecutive transplant recipients and their related donors. Recruitment of patients was conducted between late 2015 and January 2017, and follow-up was continued until late 2020 or death. General conclusions and limits of the study: Donor and pretransplant recipient Inverse Simpson Index values predicted broader posttransplant TCR repertoire diversity. Sample size was limited, and cells were not sorted, so CD4 and CD8 repertoire contributions could not be separated. Only a small fraction of recipient repertoires overlapped donor repertoires, with over 95% appearing de novo at the given depth. After transplant, TCR diversity in recipients dropped, and pathologically expanded clonotypes increased progressively from day 30 to day 180.

This TCR derives from a female patient aged 50-59 years who had an allogeneic stem cell transplant from an unrelated donor, so T cells may come from the graft donor. Some clones in this sample may be carry-over from other donors' samples. Recombination connected TRBV15 to TRBJ1-2; no D gene can be assigned with confidence. The sequencing used peripheral blood mononuclear cells, collected 100 days after allogeneic stem cell transplant. The CDR3 is CATSRDSRFGYTF. In nucleotide form, the sequence is TGTGCCACCAGCAGAGATAGTCGTTTTGGCTACACCTTC. The variable domain in full, with residues beyond the CDR3 obtained from the reference TRBV15 and TRBJ1-2 genes, is DAMVIQNPRYQVTQFGKPVTLSCSQTLNHNVMYWYQQKSSQAPKLLFHYYDKDFNNEADTPDNFQSRRPNTSFCFLDIRSPGLGDTAMYLCATSRDSRFGYTFGSGTRLTVV.